These T cell receptor beta chains were read from a single sample in a study of shared clonotypes between healthy human individuals. Only in-frame clones appear in the TCRdb table, and some are missing; sequencing was by immunoSEQ multiplex PCR. The table has around 2,000,000 clones, about 95% seen once. The sequencing input was naive CD8+ T cells sorted from blood. Receptors were obtained from a man in his late teens or twenties in good health. Both conserved end residues are part of each CDR3. A D gene is named only where the DNA matches it firmly. Where a row states a size, it is once, few, many or the class of an expanded clone; other rows omit it.

CDR3 protein: CASSLSPGGNQPQHF; CDR3 DNA: TGTGCCAGCAGCTTAAGCCCGGGGGGCAATCAGCCCCAGCATTTT; J gene: TRBJ1-5; V gene: TRBV11-2; clone size: NA; D gene: NA
CDR3 protein: CASSQDGEGQHTGELFF; CDR3 DNA: TGCGCCAGCAGCCAAGATGGGGAAGGGCAGCACACCGGGGAGCTGTTTTTT; J gene: TRBJ2-2; V gene: TRBV4-3; clone size: NA; D gene: NA
CDR3 protein: CASSNPGQGF; CDR3 DNA: TGTGCCAGCAGCAACCCGGGACAGGGGTTT; J gene: TRBJ1-3; V gene: TRBV21-1; clone size: few; D gene: NA
CDR3 protein: CASSYSSVTEAFF; CDR3 DNA: TGTGCCAGCAGCTACAGCTCGGTCACTGAAGCTTTCTTT; J gene: TRBJ1-1; V gene: TRBV7-9; clone size: few; D gene: NA
CDR3 protein: CASSLDGFRGQHF; CDR3 DNA: TGTGCCAGCAGTCTGGACGGATTCCGAGGCCAGCATTTT; J gene: TRBJ1-5; V gene: TRBV27; clone size: NA; D gene: NA
CDR3 protein: CASGKLAATPDGDEQFF; CDR3 DNA: TGTGCCAGCGGGAAACTAGCGGCGACCCCGGACGGCGATGAGCAGTTCTTC; J gene: TRBJ2-1; V gene: TRBV7-9; clone size: NA; D gene: TRBD2
CDR3 protein: CASSGQGTGANVLTF; CDR3 DNA: TGTGCCAGCAGCGGGCAGGGAACTGGGGCCAACGTCCTGACTTTC; J gene: TRBJ2-6; V gene: TRBV7-9; clone size: NA; D gene: NA
CDR3 protein: CASRTEAYYEQYF; CDR3 DNA: TGTGCCAGCAGAACGGAGGCCTACTACGAGCAGTACTTC; J gene: TRBJ2-7; V gene: TRBV6-1; clone size: NA; D gene: NA
CDR3 protein: CASSVEGRGDEQYF; CDR3 DNA: TGTGCCAGCAGCGTAGAGGGACGGGGGGACGAGCAGTACTTC; J gene: TRBJ2-7; V gene: TRBV9; clone size: NA; D gene: TRBD2
CDR3 protein: CAWSALYREEGGGYTF; CDR3 DNA: TGTGCCTGGAGCGCTTTATACAGGGAGGAAGGGGGTGGCTACACCTTC; J gene: TRBJ1-2; V gene: TRBV30; clone size: NA; D gene: NA
CDR3 protein: CASSSGEGNYNSPLHF; CDR3 DNA: TGCGCCAGCAGCTCGGGGGAGGGTAACTATAATTCACCCCTCCACTTT; J gene: TRBJ1-6; V gene: TRBV5-1; clone size: NA; D gene: NA
CDR3 protein: CASSLGGWTYEQYF; CDR3 DNA: TGTGCCAGCAGCCTGGGGGGTTGGACCTACGAGCAGTACTTC; J gene: TRBJ2-7; V gene: TRBV6-5; clone size: NA; D gene: NA
CDR3 protein: CASSQIRDRSPHSPLHF; CDR3 DNA: TGTGCCAGCAGTCAAATCCGGGACAGGAGTCCGCATTCACCCCTCCACTTT; J gene: TRBJ1-6; V gene: TRBV2; clone size: NA; D gene: TRBD1
CDR3 protein: CAISESRLEQYF; CDR3 DNA: TGTGCCATCAGTGAGTCGCGTCTGGAGCAGTACTTC; J gene: TRBJ2-7; V gene: TRBV10-3; clone size: once; D gene: NA
CDR3 protein: CASSLASPGWEGYYGYTF; CDR3 DNA: TGTGCCAGCAGCTTAGCTTCGCCAGGGTGGGAGGGGTACTATGGCTACACCTTC; J gene: TRBJ1-2; V gene: TRBV7-9; clone size: NA; D gene: NA
CDR3 protein: CASPLGGRGTETQYF; CDR3 DNA: TGCGCCAGCCCTCTGGGGGGTCGGGGTACGGAGACCCAGTACTTC; J gene: TRBJ2-5; V gene: TRBV23-1; clone size: NA; D gene: NA
CDR3 protein: CASSQDWDPLNTQYF; CDR3 DNA: TGCGCCAGCAGCCAAGATTGGGACCCGCTGAATACGCAGTATTTT; J gene: TRBJ2-3; V gene: TRBV4-3; clone size: NA; D gene: NA
CDR3 protein: CASSLVPRDVTYEQYF; CDR3 DNA: TGCGCCAGCAGCTTGGTTCCCCGGGACGTTACCTACGAGCAGTACTTC; J gene: TRBJ2-7; V gene: TRBV5-1; clone size: once; D gene: NA
CDR3 protein: CASSSDKETQYF; CDR3 DNA: TGCGCCAGCAGTTCAGACAAAGAGACCCAGTACTTC; J gene: TRBJ2-5; V gene: TRBV10-2; clone size: NA; D gene: NA
CDR3 protein: CASSQDGTGRNTEAFF; CDR3 DNA: TGCGCCAGCAGCCAAGATGGGACAGGGAGAAACACTGAAGCTTTCTTT; J gene: TRBJ1-1; V gene: TRBV4-1; clone size: NA; D gene: TRBD1
CDR3 protein: CASSRGTSGTGELFF; CDR3 DNA: TGTGCCAGCAGCCGAGGGACTAGCGGGACCGGGGAGCTGTTTTTT; J gene: TRBJ2-2; V gene: TRBV11-3; clone size: NA; D gene: TRBD2
CDR3 protein: CASSSLRGGPYGYTF; CDR3 DNA: TGTGCCAGCAGTTCCCTCCGCGGGGGCCCCTATGGCTACACCTTC; J gene: TRBJ1-2; V gene: TRBV27; clone size: NA; D gene: NA
CDR3 protein: CASSYGASSYNEQFF; CDR3 DNA: TGTGCCAGCAGTTACGGGGCGAGCTCCTACAATGAGCAGTTCTTC; J gene: TRBJ2-1; V gene: TRBV6-5; clone size: NA; D gene: NA
CDR3 protein: CASGLTTGASGAEQFF; CDR3 DNA: TGTGCTAGTGGTTTGACGACAGGGGCTAGCGGGGCCGAGCAGTTCTTC; J gene: TRBJ2-1; V gene: TRBV12-5; clone size: NA; D gene: NA
CDR3 protein: CASSSDPSGTTNEQFF; CDR3 DNA: TGTGCCAGCAGCTCAGACCCTAGCGGGACCACCAATGAGCAGTTCTTC; J gene: TRBJ2-1; V gene: TRBV13; clone size: NA; D gene: TRBD2
CDR3 protein: CASSVPGLSAGTYEQYF; CDR3 DNA: TGTGCCAGCAGCGTTCCGGGACTCAGTGCTGGGACCTACGAGCAGTACTTC; J gene: TRBJ2-7; V gene: TRBV2; clone size: NA; D gene: NA
CDR3 protein: CASSLGSGRKAGELFF; CDR3 DNA: TGTGCCAGCAGCTTAGGTAGCGGGAGGAAGGCCGGGGAGCTGTTTTTT; J gene: TRBJ2-2; V gene: TRBV7-9; clone size: NA; D gene: TRBD2
CDR3 protein: CSVVTVGEQYF; CDR3 DNA: TGCAGCGTTGTAACGGTGGGCGAGCAGTACTTC; J gene: TRBJ2-7; V gene: TRBV29-1; clone size: NA; D gene: NA
CDR3 protein: CASSLENLVFGGYTF; CDR3 DNA: TGTGCCAGCAGCTTGGAAAACCTCGTATTTGGGGGCTACACCTTC; J gene: TRBJ1-2; V gene: TRBV5-6; clone size: NA; D gene: NA
CDR3 protein: CASSITTTGGNEKLFF; CDR3 DNA: TGTGCCAGCAGTATTACTACGACAGGGGGTAATGAAAAACTGTTTTTT; J gene: TRBJ1-4; V gene: TRBV28; clone size: NA; D gene: TRBD1
CDR3 protein: CASKQRTGLIVGYTF; CDR3 DNA: TGTGCCAGCAAGCAAAGGACAGGTCTAATCGTAGGCTACACCTTC; J gene: TRBJ1-2; V gene: TRBV13; clone size: NA; D gene: TRBD1